These 29 T cell receptor beta chains came from one sample sequenced in a study of T cells in Graves' hyperthyroidism and ophthalmopathy. Regions amplified from RNA transcripts were the TCR beta CDR3 regions. HTBI primers drove first-round RT-PCR of the TCR CDR3. TCRdb itself ran the multiplex PCR reads through MiXCR, one entry per CDR3 protein. Of approximately 620,000 distinct CDR3 sequences listed, approximately 15% were seen once; the top ten hold 3% to 4%. The sequenced sample was blood. These TCRs come from a woman aged 40 to 55 with Graves' ophthalmopathy.

V and J are TRBV7-2 and TRBJ2-3; D ambiguous. V lost 4 bases and J lost 8, with 13 bases in between. CDR1 and CDR2 from the germline V gene are SGHTA and FQGNSA. The CDR3 length is 13 residues. CDR3 amino acids: CASSSPLERTQYF. The CDR3 nucleotides read TGTGCCAGCAGCTCGCCTCTAGAACGTACGCAGTATTTT.

This clonotype was found many times. The chain uses TRBV29-1 and TRBJ2-3; D gene unclear. Trimming took off 6 bases at V and 1 base at J, with 14 bases between the two ends. The V gene's germline CDR1 is SQVTM and CDR2 ANQGSEA. The CDR3 totals 14 residues. The CDR3 spells CSVPDWLGTDTQYF. The CDR3 DNA reads TGCAGCGTCCCCGACTGGCTCGGCACAGATACGCAGTATTTT.

This clonotype was found many times. CDR3 sequence: CASSLDAGRNEQFF. CDR3 bases: TGTGCCAGCAGTTTAGACGCCGGGAGGAATGAGCAGTTCTTC. V is TRBV28 and J is TRBJ2-1; 7 bases agree with TRBD2. This CDR3 region has 14 residues. Germline CDR1 reads MDHEN; CDR2 reads SYDVKM. The V gene end was trimmed by 2 bases and the J gene end by 7 bases; junction bases not matched to a gene: 5.

The chain employs TRBV6-4 and TRBJ2-2; 8 nucleotides align to TRBD2. Germline values: CDR1 MRHNA, CDR2 SNTAGT. The CDR3 sequence is 14 residues long. The CDR3 DNA reads TGTGCTAGAGAGGGGACTAGAGAAACCGGGGAGCTGTTTTTT. Translated: CAREGTRETGELFF.

This chain links TRBV5-1 with TRBJ1-6; D not certain. Trimming took off 1 base at V and 10 bases at J, with 12 bases between the two ends. The CDR3 spans 14 residues. Germline CDR1 SGHRS, CDR2 YFSETQ. CDR3 nucleotide sequence: TGCGCCAGCAGCTTGTTGGAGGGCGGCTCACCCCTCCACTTT. Amino acid sequence: CASSLLEGGSPLHF.

This clonotype was observed at least ten times. V usage is TRBV11-1 and J usage is TRBJ2-3; tentatively, D is TRBD1 (6 bases). There are 15 residues in the CDR3. V gave up 5 bases and J gave up 7 bases, with 19 bases separating them. Germline V gene data show CDR1 as SGHAT and CDR2 as FQDESV (reference sequence). The CDR3 loop reads CASSPTRGLKNTQYF. The DNA for the CDR3 is TGTGCCAGCAGCCCCACCAGGGGCCTGAAAAATACGCAGTATTTT.

This clonotype was observed many times. The rearrangement uses TRBV2 and TRBJ2-7; 8 bases are a match to TRBD1. With 9 bases clipped from V and 2 bases from J, the junction kept 9 bases outside the gene matches. CDR3 size: 14 residues. Germline V gives CDR1 SNHLY, CDR2 FYNNEI. CDR3 in amino acids: CASVMGTGTYEQYF. DNA of the CDR3: TGTGCCAGTGTTATGGGGACAGGCACCTACGAGCAGTACTTC.

This rearrangement joins TRBV19 to TRBJ1-2; 8 bases are a match to TRBD1. The germline CDR1 and CDR2 sequences are LNHDA and SQIVND (reference sequence). There are 15 residues in the CDR3. The J segment lost 6 bases and the V segment lost 4 bases, leaving 10 bases of the junction unmatched. CDR3 DNA: TGTGCCAGTAGTAGTATGGCAGGGGGCGCGAATGGCTACACCTTC. Protein sequence: CASSSMAGGANGYTF.

CDR3 nucleotide sequence: TGTGCCAGCAGTCCTCGGGACAGGGAAAAGACCCAGTACTTC. This translates into CASSPRDREKTQYF. This chain links TRBV6-1 with TRBJ2-5, with 9 nucleotides matching TRBD1. Germline CDR1 MNHNS, CDR2 SASEGT. CDR3 length equals 14 residues. The V gene end was trimmed by 5 bases and the J gene end by 6 bases; junction bases not matched to a gene: 7.

This clonotype turned up a few times. This sequence joins TRBV18 and TRBJ2-7; possible D gene TRBD2, 7 bases. CDR1 is KGHSH and CDR2 is LQKENI in the germline V gene. Trimming left V 4 bases short and J 2 bases short, with 18 bases between. CDR3 length equals 16 residues. DNA of the CDR3: TGTGCCAGCTCACAAGGGGGGGACCCTTCGGCCTACGAGCAGTACTTC. Residues: CASSQGGDPSAYEQYF.

This clonotype was recorded at least ten times. The gene calls are TRBV7-2 and TRBJ2-1; D gene unclear. Trimming took 1 base from V and 10 from J, leaving 11 bases between them. From germline, CDR1 is SGHTA and CDR2 FQGNSA. The CDR3 is 13 residues long. The CDR3 DNA sequence: TGTGCCAGCAGCTTAGGAATTTATCAAGAGCAGTTCTTC. Translation gives CASSLGIYQEQFF.

CDR3 amino acids: CASSLSPGSREQFF. Written as DNA, the CDR3 is TGTGCCAGCAGCTTAAGTCCGGGGTCGAGGGAGCAGTTCTTC. The rearrangement uses TRBV7-3 and TRBJ2-1; D is perhaps TRBD2 (5 bases). This CDR3 region has 14 residues. Trimming shortened V by 1 base and J by 10 bases, and 14 bases separated the two germline ends. The germline gives CDR1 SGHTA, CDR2 FQGTGA.

The chain is built from TRBV6-1 and TRBJ1-2; no reliable D call. Germline V gives CDR1 MNHNS, CDR2 SASEGT. V lost 2 bases, J lost 7 bases, and 17 bases lay in between. The CDR3 has 15 amino acids. The CDR3 nucleotides are TGTGCCAGCAGTGAATTTGGGCCCCATAGAGGTGGCTACACCTTC. As protein: CASSEFGPHRGGYTF.

This clonotype was found many times. The chain has TRBV20-1 and TRBJ2-7; 9 bases match TRBD2. The CDR3 contains 14 residues. Losses at the gene ends were 3 bases for V and 1 base for J; bases not matched to a gene: 4. CDR1 is DFQATT, CDR2 SNEGSKA, per germline (reference sequence). The CDR3 sequence: CSASTSGLSYEQYF. DNA of the CDR3: TGCAGTGCTAGCACTAGCGGGCTGTCCTACGAGCAGTACTTC.

To note about this clonotype: Mismatch with germline at one junction end may stem from a read error. The chain employs TRBV6-2 or TRBV6-3 and TRBJ1-2; D ambiguous. Germline V gives CDR1 MNHEY, CDR2 SVGEGT. This CDR3 contains 15 residues. The CDR3 loop reads CACRPILSPGYGYTF. The DNA of the CDR3 is TGTGCCTGCAGGCCGATCCTATCTCCTGGGTATGGCTACACCTTC.

The V and J genes are TRBV29-1 and TRBJ2-5, with 9 bases lining up with TRBD2. J gave up 7 bases and V 2 bases, and 5 bases lay outside the gene matches. The germline gives CDR1 SQVTM, CDR2 ANQGSEA. This CDR3 spans 13 amino acids. The CDR3 DNA sequence: TGCAGCGTTGAAAGGACTAGCGCTGGGACCCAGTACTTC. It is translated as CSVERTSAGTQYF.

V is TRBV19 and J is TRBJ1-2; TRBD1 aligns across 8 bases. V trimming: 3 bases; J trimming: 7 bases; junction bases outside the gene matches: 10. The CDR3 has 15 amino acids. Germline loops: CDR1 LNHDA, CDR2 SQIVND (reference sequence). The CDR3 DNA follows: TGTGCCAGTAGTATGTCCGGGACAGGCCCAATTGGCTACACCTTC. Translated: CASSMSGTGPIGYTF. Full variable domain (remainder filled in from reference TRBV19 and TRBJ1-2): DGGITQSPKYLFRKEGQNVTLSCEQNLNHDAMYWYRQDPGQGLRLIYYSQIVNDFQKGDIAEGYSVSREKKESFPLTVTSAQKNPTAFYLCASSMSGTGPIGYTFGSGTRLTVV.

Many counts were recorded for this clonotype. This rearrangement joins TRBV11-2 to TRBJ2-3; 12 bases agree with TRBD2. The CDR3 consists of 16 residues. The ends lost 5 bases at V and 3 bases at J; junction bases unmatched: 6. The V gene's germline CDR1 is SGHAT and CDR2 FQNNGV. The CDR3 is CASSLLLAGGTDTQYF. The CDR3 coding sequence is TGTGCCAGCAGCCTACTACTAGCGGGAGGAACAGATACGCAGTATTTT.

This clonotype was detected ten times or more. The J gene is TRBJ1-2, the V gene TRBV2; 8 bases map to TRBD1. CDR1 SNHLY and CDR2 FYNNEI come from the germline V gene. Losses at the gene ends were 10 bases for V and 3 bases for J; bases not matched to a gene: 7. CDR3 size: 13 residues. CDR3 amino acids: CATSDRVYYGYTF. The CDR3 DNA reads TGTGCCACCTCGGACAGGGTCTACTATGGCTACACCTTC.

The gene calls are TRBV19 and TRBJ1-5; D not resolved. Trimming cost V 3 bases and J 5 bases, with 5 bases left between them. CDR1 and CDR2 from the germline V gene are LNHDA and SQIVND (reference sequence). The CDR3 loop spans 12 amino acids. Here the CDR3 DNA reads TGTGCCAGTAGTATTGCCGATCAGCCCCAGCATTTT. Protein product: CASSIADQPQHF.

For this clonotype: A read error may account for a junction end that differs from germline. This chain links TRBV18 with TRBJ2-5; TRBD2 aligns across 8 bases. CDR1 and CDR2 (germline): KGHSH, LQKENI. The CDR3 runs 16 residues. CDR3: CASPPSGTRLVETQYF. The DNA for the CDR3 is TGTGCCAGCCCACCTTCCGGGACTAGGCTCGTGGAGACCCAGTACTTC.

There are many counts of this clonotype. The rearrangement uses TRBV12-3 or TRBV12-4 and TRBJ1-5; 7 bases are a match to TRBD1. The CDR3 length is 15 residues. The trim removed 6 bases at V and 5 bases at J, leaving 10 bases unmatched. The CDR3 is CASSSDREGYQPQHF. CDR3 in DNA: TGTGCCAGCAGCTCCGACAGGGAGGGGTATCAGCCCCAGCATTTT.

This clonotype was seen repeatedly, ten times or more. The chain links TRBV3-1 to TRBJ2-3, with TRBD1 matching 7 bases. V trimming: 4 bases; J trimming: 5 bases; junction bases outside the gene matches: 3. Germline assignment: CDR1 LGHDT and CDR2 YNNKEL (reference sequence). This CDR3 has 13 residues. CDR3 sequence: CASSRQGGDTQYF. CDR3 nucleotides: TGTGCCAGCAGCCGACAGGGTGGAGATACGCAGTATTTT.

The sample holds many counts of this clonotype. The rearrangement links TRBV6-1 to TRBJ1-6; 7 bases align to TRBD1. CDR1 is MNHNS and CDR2 is SASEGT in the germline V gene. V lost 3 bases to trimming and J lost 9 bases; unmatched junction nucleotides: 8. The CDR3 extends over 15 amino acids. The DNA for the CDR3 is TGTGCCAGCAGTGATCTCTCAGGGGGTAGTTCACCCCTCCACTTT. Translating it yields CASSDLSGGSSPLHF.

This chain joins TRBV5-1 and TRBJ2-5, with TRBD2 matching 10 bases. The germline gives CDR1 SGHRS, CDR2 YFSETQ. The CDR3 consists of 14 residues. J lost 4 bases, V lost 5 bases, and 5 bases had no gene match. The CDR3 bases are TGCGCCAGCAGGACCGGGACTAGCGTAGAGACCCAGTACTTC. Translating it yields CASRTGTSVETQYF.

The sample holds many counts of this clonotype. The chain carries TRBV11-2 and TRBJ2-1; perhaps TRBD2 as D (6 bases). Germline CDR1 is SGHAT and CDR2 is FQNNGV. V dropped 3 bases and J dropped 5 bases, with 11 bases sitting between them. This CDR3 is 14 amino acids long. The CDR3 nucleotides are TGTGCCAGCAGCTTTGATCGCGGGAACAATGAGCAGTTCTTC. Translating it yields CASSFDRGNNEQFF.

Points on this clonotype: A much larger clonotype is one base distant, so this may be a read error. V is TRBV5-1 and J is TRBJ2-7; D unclear. The CDR3 spans 16 residues. The V end lost 6 bases, the J end lost 1 base, and 20 bases lay between the germline ends. Germline-derived CDR1 and CDR2 are SGHRS and YFSETQ. CDR3: CASKLGLMDGSYEQYF. The CDR3 DNA is TGCGCCAGCAAACTCGGATTGATGGACGGTTCCTACGAGCAGTACTTC.

This clonotype was observed a few times. V usage is TRBV29-1 and J usage is TRBJ2-5, with 10 bases identical to TRBD2. This CDR3 has 15 amino acids. Germline assignment: CDR1 SQVTM and CDR2 ANQGSEA. V trimming: 4 bases; J trimming: 4 bases; junction bases outside the gene matches: 9. The CDR3 region is CSVGPSGRGGETQYF. Here the CDR3 DNA reads TGCAGCGTTGGCCCGAGCGGGAGGGGGGGAGAGACCCAGTACTTC.

This clonotype showed up just a few times. This sequence joins TRBV7-9 and TRBJ1-6; D call uncertain. Trimming left V 1 base short and J 8 bases short, with 9 bases between. Germline V lookup: CDR1 SEHNR, CDR2 FQNEAQ (reference sequence). This CDR3 has 14 amino acids. CDR3 residues: CASSLGQTYSPLHF. DNA of the CDR3: TGTGCCAGCAGCTTAGGGCAGACATATTCACCCCTCCACTTT.